The 15 T cell receptor beta chains presented below share a single source sample, sequenced in a study of blood T cell repertoires in COVID-19. Measured with immunoSEQ multiplex PCR; TCRdb has only the in-frame clones, and not every one. The sample yields some 260,000 clones, approximately 84% seen once. Sequencing was performed on PBMCs or T cells enriched from blood (not recorded which). The source of these receptors is a man between 40 and 49 years old who had recovered from COVID-19.

The chain is built from TRBV3-1 (or the pseudogene TRBV3-2) and TRBJ2-3; D is uncertain. Germline V lookup: CDR1 LGHDT, CDR2 YNNKEL (reference sequence). V gave up 0 bases and J gave up 4 bases, with 14 bases separating them. The CDR3 contains 16 residues. DNA for the CDR3: TGTGCCAGCAGCCAAGAACTTAGCCTGATCTCAGATACGCAGTATTTT. This encodes CASSQELSLISDTQYF.

This clone has only a few counts. The chain couples TRBV28 to TRBJ1-1; TRBD1 is a possible D gene (5 bases). Germline V gives CDR1 MDHEN, CDR2 SYDVKM. The CDR3 length is 12 residues. Trimming left V 6 bases short and J 1 base short, with 6 bases between. CDR3 amino acids: CASRRGNTEAFF. DNA for the CDR3: TGTGCCAGCAGAAGGGGGAACACTGAAGCTTTCTTT. Drawing the rest from reference TRBV28 and TRBJ1-1, the complete variable domain is DVKVTQSSRYLVKRTGEKVFLECVQDMDHENMFWYRQDPGLGLRLIYFSYDVKMKEKGDIPEGYSVSREKKERFSLILESASTNQTSMYLCASRRGNTEAFFGQGTRLTVV.

This chain joins TRBV7-3 and TRBJ1-2; 10 nucleotides align to TRBD1. Trimming cost V 1 base and J 7 bases; bases outside gene matches: 9. Germline V lookup: CDR1 SGHTA, CDR2 FQGTGA. This CDR3 comprises 16 residues. CDR3 DNA: TGTGCCAGCAGCTTAAAAGGGGACAGGGGTGAGCGTGGCTACACCTTC. As protein: CASSLKGDRGERGYTF.

The chain carries TRBV30 and TRBJ2-7; 10 bases agree with TRBD1. The CDR3 consists of 15 residues. Germline V gene lookup returns CDR1 GTSNPN and CDR2 SVGIG (reference sequence). The junction had 4 bases not matched to a gene; V was cut back by 0 bases and J by 2 bases. CDR3 sequence: CAWSVGQGGTYEQYF. CDR3 sequence (DNA): TGTGCCTGGAGTGTAGGACAGGGGGGCACCTACGAGCAGTACTTC.

The chain has TRBV29-1 and TRBJ2-1; 12 bases map to TRBD2. Germline CDR1 reads SQVTM; CDR2 reads ANQGSEA. After removal of 5 bases from V and 6 bases from J, the junction contained 5 bases not matched to a gene. The CDR3 has 14 residues. The CDR3 loop reads CSVLASGRANEQFF. The CDR3, as DNA: TGCAGCGTTCTGGCTAGCGGGAGGGCCAATGAGCAGTTCTTC.

The J gene is TRBJ1-4, the V gene TRBV30; 8 nucleotides align to TRBD1. Germline V gives CDR1 GTSNPN, CDR2 SVGIG (reference sequence). CDR3 length: 15 amino acids. With 0 bases clipped from V and 8 bases from J, the junction kept 8 bases outside the gene matches. CDR3 nucleotide sequence: TGTGCCTGGAGTGTACAGAACAGGGGGAACGAAAAACTGTTTTTT. It specifies CAWSVQNRGNEKLFF.

The rearrangement links TRBV3-1 (or the pseudogene TRBV3-2) to TRBJ1-5, with D possibly matching TRBD1 (6 bases). V gave up 3 bases and J gave up 1 base, with 19 bases separating them. The CDR3 sequence is 18 residues long. Per the germline V gene, CDR1 is LGHDT and CDR2 is YNNKEL (reference sequence). CDR3: CASSHGGGRRGSNQPQHF. For the CDR3, the DNA is TGTGCCAGCAGCCATGGGGGGGGCCGCCGGGGAAGCAATCAGCCCCAGCATTTT.

The genes are TRBV7-2 and TRBJ2-5, with 10 nucleotides matching TRBD2. V was pared by 3 bases and J by 5 bases, with 12 bases of the junction left unmatched. The CDR3 extends over 17 amino acids. Germline V lookup: CDR1 SGHTA, CDR2 FQGNSA. CDR3 sequence reads: CASSFSISGRAGETQYF. The CDR3 DNA follows: TGTGCCAGCAGCTTTTCGATCAGCGGGAGGGCAGGGGAGACCCAGTACTTC.

This rearrangement joins TRBV7-9 to TRBJ1-1, with D unclear. Per the germline V gene, CDR1 is SEHNR and CDR2 is FQNEAQ (reference sequence). CDR3 size: 12 residues. The V end was cut by 5 bases, the J end by 11 bases, with 15 bases between. The DNA of the CDR3 is TGTGCCAGCAGCCCGGCGGGAATTGGGGCTTTCTTT. Translating it yields CASSPAGIGAFF.

CDR3 residues: CASSPGDREKLFF. CDR3 coding DNA: TGTGCCAGTAGTCCCGGGGACAGGGAAAAACTGTTTTTT. The chain carries TRBV19 and TRBJ1-4; TRBD1 aligns across 8 bases. The length of the CDR3 is 13 residues. V was pared by 5 bases and J by 8 bases, with 4 bases of the junction left unmatched. Germline lookup yields CDR1 LNHDA and CDR2 SQIVND (reference sequence).

This chain connects TRBV24-1 to TRBJ1-6, with a tentative D call TRBD1 (5 bases). This CDR3 has 12 residues. The germline V gene has CDR1 KGHDR and CDR2 SFDVKD. V lost 10 bases to trimming and J lost 7 bases, with 10 bases between them. The CDR3 sequence is CATPTENSPLHF. In DNA form, the CDR3 reads TGTGCCACTCCGACAGAAAATTCACCCCTCCACTTT.

The rearrangement joins TRBV7-3 to TRBJ2-3; 10 bases fit TRBD2. Germline V gene data show CDR1 as SGHTA and CDR2 as FQGTGA. The CDR3 sequence is 16 residues long. Unmatched junction bases numbered 9, after V lost 5 bases and J lost 4 bases. CDR3 residues: CASSIKPAGGPDTQYF. CDR3 sequence (DNA): TGTGCCAGCAGCATCAAACCAGCGGGGGGGCCAGATACGCAGTATTTT.

The rearrangement joins TRBV4-1 to TRBJ2-7; maybe TRBD1 (6 bases). Trimming shortened V by 4 bases and J by 5 bases, and 18 bases separated the two germline ends. The germline V gene encodes CDR1 MGHRA and CDR2 YSYEKL. This CDR3 comprises 15 residues. CDR3 region: CASSRRTEYRHEQYF. CDR3 bases: TGCGCCAGCAGCCGACGGACAGAATATCGCCACGAGCAGTACTTC.

In its sample, this clone was seen once. This chain joins TRBV12-5 and TRBJ2-2, with 9 nucleotides matching TRBD1. This CDR3 comprises 18 residues. Germline-derived CDR1 and CDR2 are LGHNT and FRNRAP. The ends lost 1 base at V and 0 bases at J; junction bases unmatched: 6. CDR3 DNA sequence: TGTGCTAGTGGTTTGGCCCTAAGACAGGGGGCGAACACCGGGGAGCTGTTTTTT. Amino acid sequence: CASGLALRQGANTGELFF.

The chain employs TRBV29-1 and TRBJ1-3, with no clear D. The V gene lost 7 bases and the J gene lost 0 bases, with 7 bases spanning the gap. Germline V gives CDR1 SQVTM, CDR2 ANQGSEA. The CDR3 has 12 residues. CDR3 nucleotide sequence: TGCAGCGCCGTGAGCTCTGGAAACACCATATATTTT. This translates into CSAVSSGNTIYF.